This TCR beta chain appears in the sequencing data of a study of cytomegalovirus exposure and HLA in healthy donors. The V gene's germline CDR1 is MDHEN and CDR2 SYDVKM. V dropped 7 bases and J dropped 6; count of bases not matched to a gene: 9. This CDR3 is built from 14 residues. The primer mix had 60 Vbeta and 13 Jbeta primers. Some clones are missing from TCRdb's copy, which holds only in-frame ones; the method was immunoSEQ multiplex PCR. This sample's clone table lists about 130,000 clones. This chain uses TRBV28 with TRBJ1-5; 7 bases line up with TRBD1. Material: PBMCs. This TCR came from a young man in good health and CMV-seronegative. For the CDR3, the DNA is TGTGCCAGCACCCGACAGGGAGGACGTCAGCCCCAGCATTTT. Its translation is CASTRQGGRQPQHF.